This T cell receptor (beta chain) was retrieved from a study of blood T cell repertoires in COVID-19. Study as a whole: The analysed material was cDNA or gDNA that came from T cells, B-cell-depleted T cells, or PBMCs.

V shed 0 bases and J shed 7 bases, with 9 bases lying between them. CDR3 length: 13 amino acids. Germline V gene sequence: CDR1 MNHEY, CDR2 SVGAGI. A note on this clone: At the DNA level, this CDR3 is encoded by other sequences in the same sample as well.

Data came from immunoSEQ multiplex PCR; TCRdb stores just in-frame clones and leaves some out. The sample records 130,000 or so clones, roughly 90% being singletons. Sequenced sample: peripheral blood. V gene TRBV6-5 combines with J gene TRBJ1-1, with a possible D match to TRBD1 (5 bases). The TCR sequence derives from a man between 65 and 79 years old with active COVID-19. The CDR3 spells CASSYSGGSEAFF. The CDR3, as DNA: TGTGCCAGCAGTTACTCCGGGGGAAGTGAAGCTTTCTTT.